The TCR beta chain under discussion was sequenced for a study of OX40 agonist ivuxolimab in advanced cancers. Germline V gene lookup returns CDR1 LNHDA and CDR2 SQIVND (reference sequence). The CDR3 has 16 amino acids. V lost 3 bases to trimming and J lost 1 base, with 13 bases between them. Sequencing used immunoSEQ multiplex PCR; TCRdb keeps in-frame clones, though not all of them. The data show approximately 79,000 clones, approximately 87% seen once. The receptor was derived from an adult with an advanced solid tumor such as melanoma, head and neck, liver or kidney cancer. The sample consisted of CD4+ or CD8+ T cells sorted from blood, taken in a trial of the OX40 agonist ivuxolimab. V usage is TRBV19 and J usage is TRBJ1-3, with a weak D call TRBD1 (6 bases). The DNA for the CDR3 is TGTGCCAGTAGTATCACGAGGGGGACTTCTGGAAACACCATATATTTT. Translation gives CASSITRGTSGNTIYF.